This TCR beta chain was obtained from a study of cytomegalovirus exposure and HLA in healthy donors. J gave up 0 bases and V 9 bases, and 3 bases lay outside the gene matches. The CDR3 totals 13 residues. Per the germline V gene, CDR1 is SNHLY and CDR2 is FYNNEI. The method was immunoSEQ multiplex PCR; TCRdb's version includes in-frame clones alone and lacks a portion of them. The table includes about 160,000 clones, about nine tenths detected once. The origin of this receptor is a woman aged 18-29 years in good health and CMV-seropositive. Sequenced input: PBMCs. V is TRBV2 and J is TRBJ1-1; 8 nucleotides agree with TRBD1. The CDR3 here is CASRTGLNTEAFF. The CDR3 region has the DNA TGTGCCAGTCGGACAGGGCTGAACACTGAAGCTTTCTTT.